This is a list of T cell receptor beta chains from one sample in a study of identical twins. TCRdb reanalysed the 5' RACE reads using MiXCR and keeps one entry per CDR3 protein. Among more than 200,000 distinct CDR3 sequences listed, around 15% were seen once. The sample comprised memory (CD45RO+) T cells sorted from blood. The receptor set was obtained from a young woman in good health. The CDR3 runs from the conserved cysteine through the conserved F or W. A D gene is named only where the DNA matches it firmly. For some rows the clone size is stated as once, few or many, or as a class when expanded; others skip it.

TRBV5-1	TRBJ2-5	NA	NA	TGCGCCAGCTCTCCACCAAGGACAGCGGGAGAGACCCAGTACTTC	CASSPPRTAGETQYF
TRBV6-5	TRBJ2-7	TRBD2	many	TGTGCCAGCAGTACTAGCGGCTACGAGCAGTACTTC	CASSTSGYEQYF
TRBV30	TRBJ1-2	NA	NA	TGTGCCTGGAGTGTAGGGGAGGTCTATGGCTACACCTTC	CAWSVGEVYGYTF
TRBV10-2	TRBJ1-1	NA	few	TGCGCCAGCACGGCGAACACTGAAGCTTTCTTT	CASTANTEAFF
TRBV6-5	TRBJ2-3	NA	few	TGTGCCAGCAGTTACTCATGGACAGTCACAGATACGCAGTATTTT	CASSYSWTVTDTQYF
TRBV7-2	TRBJ2-7	NA	few	TGTGCCAGCAGCCGAGTGGGCTACGAGCAGTACTTC	CASSRVGYEQYF
TRBV7-9	TRBJ1-1	NA	many	TGTGCCAGCAGCTCAAGCAGGGGTTTGACATGGAACACTGAAGCTTTCTTT	CASSSSRGLTWNTEAFF
TRBV7-7	TRBJ2-2	NA	NA	TGTGCCAGCAGCCCCGAGAGAATCGGGGAGCTGTTTTTT	CASSPERIGELFF
TRBV7-6	TRBJ1-2	NA	few	TGTGCCAGCAGCCCAGGACGTCTGGGGGCGCGGGGCTACACCTTC	CASSPGRLGARGYTF
TRBV20-1	TRBJ1-2	NA	few	TGCAGTGCTAGGACGGGCAGGCCCCTAAACTATGGCTACACCTTC	CSARTGRPLNYGYTF
TRBV7-2	TRBJ2-3	NA	NA	TGTGCCAGCAGCTTACGTCCCTTATCGGGCACAGATACGCAGTATTTT	CASSLRPLSGTDTQYF
TRBV6-1	TRBJ2-3	NA	few	TGTGCCAGCAGGCTAGCCAGTCGCCAGGGCGATACGCAGTATTTT	CASRLASRQGDTQYF
TRBV3-1	TRBJ2-5	NA	few	TGTGCCAGCAGCCAAGAGTGGGGTCGGTGGGAGACCCAGTACTTC	CASSQEWGRWETQYF
TRBV20-1	TRBJ2-1	NA	few	TGCAGTGCTAGAGATAACGAGGGGCTGTACTACAATGAGCAGTTCTTC	CSARDNEGLYYNEQFF
TRBV11-2	TRBJ1-1	NA	few	TGTGCCAGCAGCCCCCAGGGACAATTCACTGAAGCTTTCTTT	CASSPQGQFTEAFF
TRBV20-1	TRBJ2-6	TRBD2	many	TGCAGTGCTAGCAGGGGGGGTCCGGGACTAGCGGGTGTTAGTGGGGCCAACGTCCTGACTTTC	CSASRGGPGLAGVSGANVLTF
TRBV20-1	TRBJ2-1	NA	few	TGCAGTGCCTATCTGTGGGGGAATGAGCAGTTCTTC	CSAYLWGNEQFF
TRBV18	TRBJ2-1	TRBD2	few	TGTGCCAGCTCACCCGGTCTAGCGGGGGGGCCAGGCCGCAATGAGCAGTTCTTC	CASSPGLAGGPGRNEQFF
TRBV10-3	TRBJ2-3	NA	NA	TGTGCCATCACTAGCGAAAGCACAGATACGCAGTATTTT	CAITSESTDTQYF
TRBV2	TRBJ2-1	NA	many	TGTGCCAGCAGGGACAGCTCCTACAATGAGCAGTTCTTC	CASRDSSYNEQFF
TRBV10-3	TRBJ2-7	TRBD1	few	TGTGCCATCAACCTGGGACAGGGGGACGAGCAGTACTTC	CAINLGQGDEQYF
TRBV5-1	TRBJ1-1	NA	few	TGCGCCAGCAGCTTGGATGGAGTGGGGAACACTGAAGCTTTCTTT	CASSLDGVGNTEAFF
TRBV20-1	TRBJ2-7	NA	NA	TGCAGTGCACTATACCCCGGGGGCCAAATCTACGAGCAGTACTTC	CSALYPGGQIYEQYF
TRBV29-1	TRBJ2-3	TRBD2	few	TGCAGCGATAAAATAGGCGGGAGTAGTAATACGCAGTATTTT	CSDKIGGSSNTQYF
TRBV2	TRBJ2-3	NA	few	TGTGCCAGCAAAGGGAAGGCCACAGATACGCAGTATTTT	CASKGKATDTQYF
TRBV2	TRBJ2-5	NA	few	TGTGCCAGCACAACAGAAGAGACCCAGTACTTC	CASTTEETQYF
TRBV2	TRBJ2-3	TRBD1	few	TGTGCCAGCAATCCGACAGGGATGAGAGAAAATACGCAGTATTTT	CASNPTGMRENTQYF
TRBV11-2	TRBJ1-1	NA	many	TGTGCCAGCAGCCCAGCCCGTTCGGGCCGAGAAGCTTTCTTT	CASSPARSGREAFF
TRBV20-1	TRBJ2-1	NA	NA	TGCAGTGCTCCGAGAGAGTCTTTCGCTAATGAGCAGTTCTTC	CSAPRESFANEQFF
TRBV18	TRBJ2-1	NA	NA	TGTGCCAGCTCACGCCACAGGAGCTCCTACAATGAGCAGTTCTTC	CASSRHRSSYNEQFF
TRBV6-5	TRBJ2-6	NA	NA	TGTGCCAGCAGTTACTTGGGGGCCGGGGCCAACGTCCTGACTTTC	CASSYLGAGANVLTF
TRBV5-1	TRBJ1-1	NA	NA	TGCGCCAGCAGCTTGGGATTGGCCGGGCCCATGAACACTGAAGCTTTCTTT	CASSLGLAGPMNTEAFF